This T cell receptor beta chain was sequenced for a study of a mutant IDH1 vaccine in newly diagnosed glioma. Looking at the study overall: Vaccination followed radiotherapy alone by 4-6 weeks, or accompanied temozolomide cycles.

Stated time point: week 23, last vaccination. The investigators gave 300 ug of mutant IDH1 20-mer peptide in each vaccine dose, together with topical imiquimod. Assay: immunoSEQ multiplex PCR; the TCRdb copy retains only in-frame clones and omits some. Seen here are tens of thousands of clones, more than 75% observed once, and the top ten hold about 1.4%. Trimming shortened V by 11 bases and J by 0 bases, and 11 bases separated the two germline ends. The CDR3 sequence is 12 residues long. The V gene's germline CDR1 is LNHDA and CDR2 SQIVND (reference sequence). Broader study findings: Among top peripheral T cell clonotypes, changes seemed unrelated to pseudoprogression.

Regarding this clone: Its matching antigen is unknown.

The sequence was collected from a man between 35 and 55 years old with glioma. The rearrangement uses TRBV19 and TRBJ2-7; D not certain. Source: PBMCs, taken from a glioma patient whose treatment included an IDH1 peptide vaccine. CDR3 region: CAVLGNSYEQYF. CDR3 DNA sequence: TGTGCCGTCCTGGGCAACTCCTACGAGCAGTACTTC.